This T cell receptor (beta chain) was captured by sequencing in a study of blood T cell repertoires in COVID-19. As for the study in general: Sources were T cells, B-cell-depleted T cells, or PBMCs; the material itself was cDNA or gDNA.

In the original analysis: Quantification of nucleated cells was approximated via reference gene primer amplification. The data were produced by immunoSEQ multiplex PCR, yet TCRdb's version contains in-frame clones alone and is incomplete. Clone size and the V and J calls come from that table; the DNA yielded D and trimming. The table lists 78,000 or so clones, 65% to 90% of them singletons. With 5 bases clipped from V and 0 bases from J, the junction kept 4 bases outside the gene matches. The CDR3 is 15 amino acids. Germline lookup yields CDR1 SGHVS and CDR2 FQNEAQ. The clonotype comes from a woman aged 55-70 years with acute or convalescent COVID-19. Sample: peripheral blood. J is TRBJ1-5 and V is TRBV7-8, with TRBD1 identical over 7 bases. For the CDR3, the DNA is TGTGCCAGCAGCCTAGGGACAGATAGCAATCAGCCCCAGCATTTT. Translated: CASSLGTDSNQPQHF.